The 8 T cell receptor beta chains listed next were all sequenced from one sample in a study of T cell responses to AZD1222 COVID-19 vaccine. Using immunoSEQ multiplex PCR, the repertoire was profiled, and TCRdb retains in-frame clones only, with some absent. The sample has about 150,000 clones, roughly 94% seen once. Sample: peripheral blood, taken on day 0 of AZD1222 vaccination. The receptors come from an adult in good health.

V and J are TRBV18 and TRBJ2-2; D is perhaps TRBD2 (6 bases). The V and J ends lost 1 base and 5 bases respectively, with 11 bases between them. The CDR3 consists of 15 residues. The germline V gene has CDR1 KGHSH and CDR2 LQKENI. Here the CDR3 DNA reads TGTGCCAGCTCACCACGACTAGAGTCGACCGGGGAGCTGTTTTTT. Amino acids: CASSPRLESTGELFF.

The chain carries TRBV4-3 and TRBJ2-1; TRBD2 aligns across 13 bases. J gave up 8 bases and V 2 bases, and 6 bases lay outside the gene matches. The CDR3 covers 16 residues. Germline V lookup: CDR1 LGHNA, CDR2 YSLEER. This CDR3 reads CASSQSGTSGIHEQFF. The CDR3 bases are TGCGCCAGCAGCCAATCCGGGACTAGCGGGATTCATGAGCAGTTCTTC.

This chain connects TRBV5-1 to TRBJ1-4; no firm D call. The CDR3 spans 13 residues. CDR1 and CDR2 (germline): SGHRS, YFSETQ. Trimming removed 7 bases at V and 8 bases at J, with 15 bases between. CDR3 in DNA: TGCGCCAGCCGCTCACAAACGGGAGAAAAACTGTTTTTT. Its translation is CASRSQTGEKLFF.

This chain uses TRBV4-2 with TRBJ2-1, with 7 bases fitting TRBD1. Trimming at V came to 4 bases and at J to 2 bases, leaving 8 bases not matched to a gene. Germline CDR1 and CDR2: LGHNA and YNFKEQ. This CDR3 is 16 amino acids long. DNA for the CDR3: TGTGCCAGCAGCCTTCTCGGACAGGCTACCTACAATGAGCAGTTCTTC. Protein product: CASSLLGQATYNEQFF.

The chain joins TRBV5-6 to TRBJ1-2; no definite D call. Germline V lookup: CDR1 SGHDT, CDR2 YYEEEE. V lost 0 bases to trimming and J lost 5 bases, with 5 bases between them. This CDR3 comprises 12 residues. CDR3 sequence reads: CASSLDRYGYTF. The CDR3 nucleotides read TGTGCCAGCAGCTTGGACAGATATGGCTACACCTTC. The full variable domain, completed using reference TRBV5-6 and TRBJ1-2, is DAGVTQSPTHLIKTRGQQVTLRCSPKSGHDTVSWYQQALGQGPQFIFQYYEEEERQRGNFPDRFSGHQFPNYSSELNVNALLLGDSALYLCASSLDRYGYTFGSGTRLTVV.

The CDR3 loop reads CASSFQGGNTIYF. Written as DNA, the CDR3 is TGTGCCAGCAGCTTCCAGGGGGGAAACACCATATATTTT. The chain joins TRBV5-4 to TRBJ1-3, with D maybe TRBD1 (6 bases). V was trimmed by 2 bases and J by 4 bases, leaving 7 bases between them. The germline gives CDR1 SGHNT, CDR2 YYREEE (reference sequence). The CDR3 spans 13 residues.

This chain connects TRBV7-9 to TRBJ2-6; TRBD2 is a possible D gene (6 bases). V lost 4 bases and J 0 bases, leaving 13 bases between the germline ends. The CDR3 spans 17 residues. Germline lookup yields CDR1 SEHNR and CDR2 FQNEAQ (reference sequence). The CDR3 DNA reads as TGTGCCAGCAGCTCCCGGACGGGGGACTCTGGGGCCAACGTCCTGACTTTC. Translating it yields CASSSRTGDSGANVLTF.

This chain links TRBV6-1 with TRBJ1-2; D unclear. V gave up 0 bases and J gave up 4 bases, with 6 bases separating them. Germline loops: CDR1 MNHNS, CDR2 SASEGT. The CDR3 has 13 amino acids. The DNA for the CDR3 is TGTGCCAGCAGTGAAGCGGGCTCCTATGGCTACACCTTC. This sequence encodes CASSEAGSYGYTF.